This TCR beta chain originates from a study of blood T cell repertoires in COVID-19. Clones were read by immunoSEQ multiplex PCR, and TCRdb kept only the in-frame ones, dropping some. This table holds a few hundred thousand clones, around 90% found once. The germline CDR1 and CDR2 sequences are LNHDA and SQIVND (reference sequence). The CDR3 totals 15 residues. V lost 4 bases and J lost 0, with 10 bases in between. Seattle cases were enrolled at active infection and followed longitudinally. This clonotype was obtained from a woman aged 25 to 45 with COVID-19, enrolled during active disease. Specimen: peripheral blood. The chain employs TRBV19 and TRBJ2-1; D is possibly TRBD2 (6 bases). CDR3 loop: CASSKERASYNEQFF. CDR3 DNA sequence: TGTGCCAGTAGTAAAGAGCGGGCCTCCTACAATGAGCAGTTCTTC.